The next 3 T cell receptor beta chains were all read from a single sample in a study of T cell responses to AZD1222 COVID-19 vaccine. Profiled with immunoSEQ multiplex PCR; TCRdb holds only in-frame clones, not every one. The data hold 140,000 or so clones, with under 95% observed a single time. The sample in question was peripheral blood, obtained 28 days after the second AZD1222 dose. The receptors stem from an adult who received the AZD1222 COVID-19 vaccine.

The chain combines TRBV3-1 (or the pseudogene TRBV3-2) with TRBJ2-1; D is unclear. Germline CDR1 and CDR2: LGHDT and YNNKEL (reference sequence). V was shortened by 3 bases and J by 7 bases, with 10 bases between the two germline ends. The CDR3 totals 13 residues. The CDR3 protein is CASSQMATNEQFF. CDR3 bases: TGTGCCAGCAGCCAGATGGCGACTAATGAGCAGTTCTTC.

This chain connects TRBV4-1 to TRBJ2-1; 7 bases are shared with TRBD2. V was clipped by 4 bases and J by 9 bases; unmatched bases: 3. CDR1 is MGHRA, CDR2 YSYEKL, per germline. The length of the CDR3 is 12 residues. The CDR3 spells CASSRREGEQFF. The CDR3 bases are TGCGCCAGCAGCCGCAGGGAGGGTGAGCAGTTCTTC.

There are a few counts of this clone. The chain has TRBV5-5 and TRBJ1-1, with no clear D. Germline-derived CDR1 and CDR2 are SGHKS and YYEKEE (reference sequence). The V end was cut by 2 bases, the J end by 1 base, with 6 bases between. The length of the CDR3 is 13 residues. CDR3 DNA sequence: TGTGCCAGCAGCTTACAAGGGAACACTGAAGCTTTCTTT. It yields the protein CASSLQGNTEAFF.